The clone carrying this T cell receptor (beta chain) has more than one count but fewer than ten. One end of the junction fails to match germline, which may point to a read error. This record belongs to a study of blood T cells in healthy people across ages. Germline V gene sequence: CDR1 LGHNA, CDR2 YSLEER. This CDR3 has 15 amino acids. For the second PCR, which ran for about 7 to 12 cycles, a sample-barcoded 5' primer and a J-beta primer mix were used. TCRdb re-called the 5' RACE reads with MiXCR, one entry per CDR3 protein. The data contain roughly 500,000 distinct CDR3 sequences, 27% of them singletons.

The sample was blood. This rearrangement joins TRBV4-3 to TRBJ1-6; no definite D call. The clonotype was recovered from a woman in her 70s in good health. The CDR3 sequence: CASSASYSYNSPLHF. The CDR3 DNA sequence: TGCGCCAGCAGCGCTAGTTACTCCTACAATTCACCCCTCCACTTT.